This T cell receptor (beta chain) was documented in a study of shared clonotypes between healthy human individuals. Some clones are missing from TCRdb's copy, which holds only in-frame ones; the method was immunoSEQ multiplex PCR. The sample lists under 1,100,000 clones; about 80% were seen once. CDR1 and CDR2 (germline): SNHLY, FYNNEI. Between the trimmed V and J ends, which lost 6 bases and 7 bases, there was a span of 16 bases. The CDR3 sequence is 14 residues long. This clone was seen just once. Sequences were obtained from memory CD4+ T cells sorted from blood. Subset specified: CD45RA-negative fraction. J is TRBJ1-5 and V is TRBV2; unclear D gene. This receptor was obtained from a man younger than 30 in good health. The CDR3 nucleotides read TGTGCCAGCAGCGCCCAGGAGTCGGGGCAGCCCCAGCATTTT. As protein: CASSAQESGQPQHF.